A single sample gave rise to the 21 T cell receptor beta chains below, sequenced in a study of T cell clonality in common variable immunodeficiency. Repertoires were generated with immunoSEQ multiplex PCR, while TCRdb's copy carries only in-frame clones and drops some. The specimen has 45,000 to 60,000 clones, none found just once. Sample: peripheral blood mononuclear cells. These receptors were taken from a person between 18 and 75 years old in good health.

Notes on this clone: The observed sequence ends 3 residues before the CDR3 terminus, with the missing tail filled in from the germline J gene. The rearrangement uses TRBV27 and TRBJ2-5, with D maybe TRBD1 (6 bases). Germline V lookup: CDR1 MNHEY, CDR2 SMNVEV (reference sequence). The V gene lost 6 bases and the J gene lost 2 bases, with 16 bases spanning the gap. The CDR3 runs 15 residues. Here the CDR3 reads CASRLWGHNQETQYF. The covered CDR3 bases are TGTGCCAGCAGGCTTTGGGGGCACAATCAAGAGACC.

In its sample, this clone was seen many times. The CDR3 bases that were read are TGCAGCGTCGCAGGGGATGAAAAG. This translates into CSVAGDEK. The complete CDR3 protein is CSVAGDEKLFF. The chain combines TRBV29-1 with TRBJ2-2, with a weak D call TRBD1 (6 bases). The read gets to within 3 residues of the CDR3 end, and the germline J gene fills in the rest. The germline gives CDR1 SQVTM, CDR2 ANQGSEA. This CDR3 region has 11 residues.

This clone was counted many times. Mismatch with germline at one junction end may stem from a read error. The read ends 3 residues shy of where the CDR3 ends; the end is completed using the germline J gene. The chain links TRBV4-2 to TRBJ1-2; TRBD1 is a possible D gene (6 bases). In germline, CDR1 is LGHNA, CDR2 YNFKEQ. The CDR3 has 15 residues. The CDR3 sequence is CASSQGPGDNYGYTF. The sequenced part of the CDR3 DNA is TGCGCCAGCAGCCAAGGCCCAGGGGATAACTATGGC.

There are many counts of this clone. The sequence runs out 3 residues before the end of the CDR3; the remainder is reconstructed from the germline J gene. V gene TRBV7-9 combines with J gene TRBJ1-5, with a tentative D call TRBD1 (6 bases). In germline, CDR1 is SEHNR, CDR2 FQNEAQ (reference sequence). Trimming took off 5 bases at V and 8 bases at J, with 13 bases between the two ends. The CDR3 covers 13 residues. The CDR3 DNA, read in part, is TGTGCCAGCAGCCGGTGGGAGGGGGAGCCC. Its protein product is CASSRWEGEP. The whole CDR3 sequence reads CASSRWEGEPQHF.

This clone came up many times. The CDR3 end is not reached by the read, which stops 3 residues before it; the germline J gene fills it in. This sequence joins TRBV5-6 and TRBJ2-3; perhaps TRBD1 as D (5 bases). Germline V gene lookup returns CDR1 SGHDT and CDR2 YYEEEE. This CDR3 has 14 amino acids. V was cut by 2 bases and J by 4 bases, with 11 bases left in between. The CDR3 sequence: CASSFQGTADTQYF. CDR3 DNA (partial): TGTGCCAGCAGCTTCCAGGGTACGGCAGATACG.

This clone was detected ten times or more. The missing CDR3 end, 3 residues past where the read stops, is filled in from the germline J gene. The genes are TRBV20-1 and TRBJ2-3; 8 bases line up with TRBD1. V was pared by 0 bases and J by 5 bases, with 13 bases of the junction left unmatched. Germline lookup yields CDR1 DFQATT and CDR2 SNEGSKA (reference sequence). The CDR3 spans 17 residues. CDR3 residues: CSARDAGRGQIRDTQYF. Incomplete CDR3 DNA: TGCAGTGCTAGAGATGCCGGCAGGGGGCAAATCAGAGATACG.

This clone was counted ten times or more. Its ends do not fully match the called genes, so a read error is possible. Read coverage stops 3 residues before the CDR3 terminus; the germline J gene supplies the remainder. The chain has TRBV4-2 and TRBJ1-4; the D is unclear. This CDR3 has 16 residues. Germline values: CDR1 LGHNA, CDR2 YNFKEQ. CDR3 sequence: CASSQGYEASNEKLFF. The DNA read from the CDR3 is TGCGCCAGCAGCCAAGGTTACGAGGCCTCAAATGAAAAA.

This clone was detected ten times or more. Incomplete CDR3 DNA: TGTGCCACCAGCAGAGGGCTTAGCGGGGAGAGGATGACC. Its protein product is CATSRGLSGERMT. The CDR3 in its entirety is CATSRGLSGERMTQYF. The chain couples TRBV15 to TRBJ2-5; 8 bases fit TRBD2. The read is 3 residues too short to cover the CDR3 end, so that end is filled in from the germline J gene. V was pared by 1 base and J by 7 bases, with 11 bases of the junction left unmatched. There are 16 residues in the CDR3. From germline, CDR1 is LNHNV and CDR2 YYDKDF (reference sequence).

At least ten counts were recorded for this clone. The read is 3 residues too short to cover the CDR3 end, so that end is filled in from the germline J gene. This chain uses TRBV2 with TRBJ1-4; 7 nucleotides align to TRBD1. The germline V gene encodes CDR1 SNHLY and CDR2 FYNNEI. The CDR3 is 14 residues long. The V segment lost 7 bases and the J segment 8 bases; nucleotides outside the gene matches: 10. The covered CDR3 bases are TGTGCCAGCAAAAAGACAGGGACTCTGGAAAAA. It codes for CASKKTGTLEK. The CDR3 reads in full as CASKKTGTLEKLFF.

This clone has ten or more counts. The sequence runs out 3 residues before the end of the CDR3; the remainder is reconstructed from the germline J gene. The J gene is TRBJ2-3, the V gene TRBV4-2, with a possible D match to TRBD1 (5 bases). V lost 0 bases to trimming and J lost 4 bases, with 11 bases between them. The CDR3 length is 15 residues. Germline CDR1 LGHNA, CDR2 YNFKEQ. The covered CDR3 bases are TGTGCCAGCAGCCAAGAAGGGGCCCAGGCAGATACG. Translating gives CASSQEGAQADT. The full CDR3 sequence reads CASSQEGAQADTQYF.

This clone has ten or more counts. At one end the junction does not follow the germline gene, possibly because of a read error. CDR3 bases read: TGCGCCAGCAGCCAATCCCCGGGGTACGGGGAG. Protein product: CASSQSPGYGE. The full CDR3 is CASSQSPGYGELFF. The chain combines TRBV4-2 with TRBJ2-2; D is possibly TRBD2 (5 bases). Read data end 3 residues before the CDR3 end; the end is taken from the germline J gene. Germline V gives CDR1 LGHNA, CDR2 YNFKEQ. The CDR3 sequence is 14 residues long.

Many counts were recorded for this clone. The observed sequence ends 3 residues before the CDR3 terminus, with the missing tail filled in from the germline J gene. The V gene is TRBV5-6, the J gene TRBJ2-7; possibly TRBD1 or TRBD2 for D (5 bases each). Germline V gene data show CDR1 as SGHDT and CDR2 as YYEEEE. The V end lost 1 base, the J end lost 4 bases, and 15 bases lay between the germline ends. This CDR3 region has 15 residues. Incomplete CDR3 DNA: TGTGCCAGCAGCTTGTTCGCAGGGAGTAGGTACGAG. Encoded protein: CASSLFAGSRYE. The CDR3 reads in full as CASSLFAGSRYEQYF.

This clone was picked up a small number of times. The read comes to an end 3 residues before the CDR3 does, leaving the germline J gene to fill in the end. Other DNA sequences in the sample encode the same CDR3. V usage is TRBV7-9 and J usage is TRBJ1-6, with a weak D call TRBD1 (6 bases). CDR1 and CDR2 from the germline V gene are SEHNR and FQNEAQ (reference sequence). CDR3 size: 15 residues. This CDR3 reads CASSLGGQEGRALHF. Incomplete CDR3 DNA: TGTGCCAGCAGCTTAGGGGGGCAGGAGGGCAGGGCC.

In this sample, this clone turned up many times. CDR3 residues: CAWSASTDTQYF. The sequenced CDR3 bases are TGTGCCTGGAGTGCGAGCACAGATACG. V and J are TRBV30 and TRBJ2-3; D not resolved. Sequencing ends 3 residues short of the CDR3 end; the germline J gene provides the rest. Trimming removed 1 base at V and 0 bases at J, with 2 bases between. The V gene's germline CDR1 is GTSNPN and CDR2 SVGIG (reference sequence). This CDR3 has 12 amino acids.

This clone was detected many times. The read finishes 3 residues shy of the CDR3 end, and the germline J gene is used to complete it. The chain employs TRBV19 and TRBJ2-2; D unclear. Trimming pared 6 bases from V and 7 bases from J, leaving 21 bases between. This CDR3 has 16 amino acids. Germline V lookup: CDR1 LNHDA, CDR2 SQIVND (reference sequence). The CDR3 reads CASRQSDGWRGGELFF. CDR3 DNA (partial): TGTGCCAGTAGGCAAAGCGACGGGTGGCGAGGCGGGGAG.

This clone was recorded at least ten times. Sequencing ends 3 residues short of the CDR3 end; the germline J gene provides the rest. The sample contains more than one DNA sequence encoding this CDR3. This chain uses TRBV30 with TRBJ1-3; 7 bases are a match to TRBD1. The CDR3 loop spans 15 amino acids. V lost 0 bases and J lost 0; bases outside the gene matches: 2. Germline assignment: CDR1 GTSNPN and CDR2 SVGIG (reference sequence). The sequenced CDR3 bases are TGTGCCTGGAGTGTACGGACAGGCTCTGGAAACACC. It is translated as CAWSVRTGSGNT. The CDR3 as a whole reads CAWSVRTGSGNTIYF.

This clone was seen repeatedly, ten times or more. Sequencing ends 3 residues short of the CDR3 end; the germline J gene provides the rest. The chain recombines TRBV7-2 with TRBJ2-7, with D hard to call. The CDR3 sequence is 13 residues long. Looked up from germline, CDR1 is SGHTA and CDR2 is FQGNSA. Deletions cut 0 bases from V and 3 bases from J, with 6 bases between. CDR3: CASSLATDYEQYF. The CDR3 DNA, read in part, is TGTGCCAGCAGCTTAGCCACAGACTACGAG.

This clone was seen ten or more times. The sequence runs out 3 residues before the end of the CDR3; the remainder is reconstructed from the germline J gene. The chain is built from TRBV7-8 and TRBJ2-5, with a possible D match to TRBD2 (6 bases). In germline, CDR1 is SGHVS, CDR2 FQNEAQ. This CDR3 has 13 residues. Trimming took 5 bases from V and 5 from J, leaving 12 bases between them. CDR3 bases read: TGTGCCAGCAGCCTCAGACTAGATGAGACC. This gives the protein CASSLRLDET. The entire CDR3 protein is CASSLRLDETQYF.

The sample holds many counts of this clone. The read ends 3 residues early relative to the CDR3; the germline J gene fills the gap. V gene TRBV20-1 combines with J gene TRBJ2-3, with TRBD1 matching over 7 bases. The CDR3 runs 14 residues. Germline CDR1 and CDR2: DFQATT and SNEGSKA (reference sequence). The junction had 5 bases not matched to a gene; V was cut back by 4 bases and J by 1 base. CDR3 amino acids: CSAIRDSRTDTQYF. The part of the CDR3 DNA that was read is TGCAGTGCTATAAGGGACAGTCGCACAGATACG.

This clone was counted a few times. Read data end 3 residues before the CDR3 end; the end is taken from the germline J gene. V usage is TRBV18 and J usage is TRBJ1-2; D might be TRBD1 (6 bases). The CDR3 has 14 residues. The V gene's germline CDR1 is KGHSH and CDR2 LQKENI. The sequenced part of the CDR3 DNA is TGTGCCAGCTCACCAGAGACAGGCCCTTACGAC. This encodes CASSPETGPYD. The CDR3 in its entirety is CASSPETGPYDYTF.

This clone was counted at least ten times. The read comes to an end 3 residues before the CDR3 does, leaving the germline J gene to fill in the end. The rearrangement links TRBV19 to TRBJ2-5; either TRBD1 or TRBD2 may supply D (6 bases each). Trimming took 7 bases from V and 5 from J, leaving 20 bases between them. This CDR3 has 15 amino acids. Looked up from germline, CDR1 is LNHDA and CDR2 is SQIVND (reference sequence). The CDR3: CASTSGVGGGETQYF. CDR3 bases read: TGTGCCAGTACCTCGGGAGTAGGGGGTGGGGAGACC.